Listed here is a single T cell receptor beta chain. These data belong to a study of blood T cell repertoires in COVID-19. Study information: COVID-19 samples collected from the United States, Italy and Spain covered acute and convalescent phases. T cells, B-cell-depleted T cells, or PBMCs supplied cDNA or gDNA.

Original methodology: Amplification of reference gene primers provided the estimated nucleated cell counts. Clones were read by immunoSEQ multiplex PCR, and TCRdb kept only the in-frame ones, dropping some. V and J calls and clone size follow that table, whereas D and trimming were derived from the DNA. The sample lists roughly 460,000 clones; approximately 90% were seen once. V gave up 5 bases and J gave up 3 bases; unmatched junction bases: 6. CDR1 SGHAT and CDR2 FQDESV come from the germline V gene (reference sequence). This CDR3 region has 15 residues. Seattle enrolled patients during active infection and tracked them longitudinally.

The sequenced material came from peripheral blood. This clonotype was obtained from a man aged 18 to 30 with COVID-19, enrolled during active disease. The chain recombines TRBV11-1 with TRBJ2-1, with 8 bases identical to TRBD1. The CDR3, as DNA: TGTGCCAGCAGCGCCGACAGGGGACGCTACAATGAGCAGTTCTTC. This encodes CASSADRGRYNEQFF.